Below, 12 T cell receptor beta chains from the same sample are listed, as sequenced in a study of blood T cell repertoires in COVID-19. Assay: immunoSEQ multiplex PCR; the TCRdb copy retains only in-frame clones and omits some. Among about 110,000 clones, approximately 85% were seen once, and the ten largest hold roughly 3.5%. The sequenced sample was peripheral blood. The origin of the receptors is a man between 35 and 55 years old with acute or convalescent COVID-19.

The J gene is TRBJ2-7, the V gene TRBV12-3 or TRBV12-4; D not resolved. The CDR3 totals 11 residues. Trimming left V 5 bases short and J 2 bases short, with 4 bases between. This CDR3 is CASSTPYEQYF. The CDR3 nucleotides are TGTGCCAGCAGTACTCCCTACGAGCAGTACTTC.

This clone was counted a single time. The V gene is TRBV15, the J gene TRBJ2-3; a weak D match, TRBD1 (5 bases). The CDR3 is 13 amino acids. In germline, CDR1 is LNHNV, CDR2 YYDKDF (reference sequence). V lost 4 bases, J lost 2 bases, and 7 bases lay in between. The CDR3, as DNA: TGTGCCACCAGCACACAGGTCACAGATACGCAGTATTTT. Translated: CATSTQVTDTQYF.

The V gene is TRBV9, the J gene TRBJ2-3, with TRBD2 matching 9 bases. The germline V gene has CDR1 SGDLS and CDR2 YYNGEE. The CDR3 covers 15 residues. Germline trimming cut 0 bases from V and 2 bases from J; bases unmatched to any gene: 1. The CDR3 protein is CASSVASGVTDTQYF. The CDR3 bases are TGTGCCAGCAGCGTAGCTAGCGGGGTCACAGATACGCAGTATTTT. Using reference TRBV9 and TRBJ2-3 for the parts outside the CDR3, the full variable domain is DSGVTQTPKHLITATGQRVTLRCSPRSGDLSVYWYQQSLDQGLQFLIQYYNGEERAKGNILERFSAQQFPDLHSELNLSSLELGDSALYFCASSVASGVTDTQYFGPGTRLTVL.

The count of this clone is one. The chain recombines TRBV4-1 with TRBJ1-5; no firm D call. Germline CDR1 MGHRA, CDR2 YSYEKL. Trimming removed 0 bases at V and 4 bases at J, with 10 bases between. The length of the CDR3 is 15 residues. In DNA, the CDR3 is TGCGCCAGCAGCCAAGACGGAGGCCAAAATCAGCCCCAGCATTTT. As protein: CASSQDGGQNQPQHF.

This clone was recorded only once. The chain recombines TRBV5-1 with TRBJ2-7; D might be TRBD1 (5 bases). The germline CDR1 and CDR2 sequences are SGHRS and YFSETQ. The CDR3 totals 11 residues. The CDR3 DNA reads as TGCCCCTTCAGGGCTACCTACGAGCAGTACTTC. As protein: CPFRATYEQYF.

There are a few counts of this clone. The chain carries TRBV5-4 and TRBJ1-2; 9 positions agree with TRBD1. The trim removed 3 bases at V and 14 bases at J, leaving 14 bases unmatched. The CDR3 consists of 14 residues. Germline V gene lookup returns CDR1 SGHNT and CDR2 YYREEE (reference sequence). The CDR3 DNA is TGTGCCAGCAGCTACCCCGGGACAGGGTCGATGCGGACCTTC. Translating it yields CASSYPGTGSMRTF.

The J gene is TRBJ2-7, the V gene TRBV9; TRBD1 agrees at 7 bases. Germline V lookup: CDR1 SGDLS, CDR2 YYNGEE. V lost 3 bases and J lost 6; bases outside the gene matches: 18. The CDR3 is made up of 17 amino acids. CDR3 DNA: TGTGCCAGCAGCGCCCAAATAGGGGGCGCGAGTGCCAGCGAGCAGTACTTC. The encoded protein is CASSAQIGGASASEQYF.

The V and J genes are TRBV11-2 and TRBJ1-5; 7 bases line up with TRBD1. The CDR3 is 15 amino acids. V lost 5 bases, J lost 3 bases, and 7 bases stayed unmatched. Looked up from germline, CDR1 is SGHAT and CDR2 is FQNNGV. CDR3: CASSPQGQHNQPQHF. CDR3 nucleotide sequence: TGTGCCAGCAGCCCTCAGGGACAGCACAATCAGCCCCAGCATTTT.

This clone has just a few counts. The chain employs TRBV5-1 and TRBJ2-2, with 8 bases lining up with TRBD2. V trimming: 3 bases; J trimming: 0 bases; junction bases outside the gene matches: 7. The CDR3 spans 17 residues. The germline CDR1 and CDR2 sequences are SGHRS and YFSETQ. The CDR3 bases are TGCGCCAGCAGCTCTACTAGCGGCCCCGCGAACACCGGGGAGCTGTTTTTT. Translated, it gives CASSSTSGPANTGELFF.

The gene calls are TRBV6-5 and TRBJ1-1; 7 nucleotides line up with TRBD1. This CDR3 has 15 amino acids. Germline trimming cut 4 bases from V and 4 bases from J; bases unmatched to any gene: 9. From germline, CDR1 is MNHEY and CDR2 SVGAGI. In nucleotides, the CDR3 is TGTGCCAGCAGTTCCCCGACAGGGTTTCGCACTGAAGCTTTCTTT. This codes for CASSSPTGFRTEAFF.

V and J are TRBV2 and TRBJ1-2; D might be TRBD1 (6 bases). The CDR3 sequence is 13 residues long. Trimming shortened V by 3 bases and J by 7 bases, and 12 bases separated the two germline ends. The germline V gene has CDR1 SNHLY and CDR2 FYNNEI. CDR3 loop: CASSDWGGGGYTF. The DNA for the CDR3 is TGTGCCAGCAGTGACTGGGGGGGCGGTGGCTACACCTTC.

The genes are TRBV15 and TRBJ2-5, with TRBD1 as a possible D gene (5 bases). The CDR3 sequence is 15 residues long. Germline-derived CDR1 and CDR2 are LNHNV and YYDKDF (reference sequence). Trimming cost V 1 base and J 2 bases, with 11 bases left between them. DNA for the CDR3: TGTGCCACCAGCAGAGCCCAGGGCGCTCAAGAGACCCAGTACTTC. Encoded protein: CATSRAQGAQETQYF.